This T cell receptor (beta chain) was sequenced during a study of identical twins. With 5 bases clipped from V and 1 base from J, the junction kept 5 bases outside the gene matches. Germline CDR1 is SSHAT and CDR2 is FNYEAQ (reference sequence). The CDR3 extends over 15 amino acids. One entry per CDR3 protein results from TCRdb running MiXCR on the 5' RACE reads. Among approximately 230,000 distinct CDR3 sequences listed, under 8.5% were seen once. Study findings and constraints: Its conclusions, products of cross-sectional statistical analysis, did not come from following the same donors.

This clonotype has ten or more counts. Antigen unknown. The same data also contributed to another study, on T cells expressing NK-cell markers. That work adds: Eight donors were sequenced, of whom seven were HCMV-seropositive, while the remaining one was HCMV-seronegative.

This receptor was identified in a woman in her late teens or twenties in good health. This chain uses TRBV7-7 with TRBJ2-3; the match to TRBD2 covers 8 bases. The sequenced sample was CD8+ T cells sorted from blood. CDR3 protein: CASSRSGSGTDTQYF. As DNA, the CDR3 is TGTGCCAGCAGCCGGAGCGGGAGTGGCACAGATACGCAGTATTTT. Full variable domain (remainder filled in from reference TRBV7-7 and TRBJ2-3): GAGVSQSPRYKVTKRGQDVTLRCDPISSHATLYWYQQALGQGPEFLTYFNYEAQPDKSGLPSDRFSAERPEGSISTLTIQRTEQRDSAMYRCASSRSGSGTDTQYFGPGTRLTVL.